A single sample is the source of the 29 T cell receptor beta chains below, sequenced in a study of a mutant IDH1 vaccine in newly diagnosed glioma. Time point here: week 47, end of study. Topical imiquimod accompanied each vaccine dose, which consisted of 300 ug of mutant IDH1 20-mer peptide. Repertoires were generated with immunoSEQ multiplex PCR, while TCRdb's copy carries only in-frame clones and drops some. The sample shows about 94,000 clones, about 90% of them seen only once. Their antigens remain unidentified. The source material was PBMCs, sampled from a glioma patient whose treatment included an IDH1 peptide vaccine. The receptor set was obtained from a woman aged 50 to 65 with glioma.

V is TRBV13 and J is TRBJ2-1, with D perhaps TRBD1 or TRBD2 (5 bases each). Per the germline V gene, CDR1 is PRHDT and CDR2 is FYEKMQ (reference sequence). V lost 0 bases and J lost 3, with 12 bases in between. The CDR3 runs to 16 residues. The CDR3 sequence is CASSLGKGRNYNEQFF. As DNA, the CDR3 is TGTGCCAGCAGCTTAGGAAAGGGACGGAACTACAATGAGCAGTTCTTC. Looking up the rest from reference TRBV13 and TRBJ2-1 gives the full variable domain: AAGVIQSPRHLIKEKRETATLKCYPIPRHDTVYWYQQGPGQDPQFLISFYEKMQSDKGSIPDRFSAQQFSDYHSELNMSSLELGDSALYFCASSLGKGRNYNEQFFGPGTRLTVL.

This clone was seen a single time. The chain recombines TRBV5-1 with TRBJ1-6; D is unclear. Trimming took 4 bases from V and 7 from J, leaving 18 bases between them. Germline V gene sequence: CDR1 SGHRS, CDR2 YFSETQ. The CDR3 is made up of 16 amino acids. The CDR3 bases are TGCGCCAGCAGCCGGGCGGACCTGACGCGGAATTCACCCCTCCACTTT. It yields the protein CASSRADLTRNSPLHF.

The rearrangement uses TRBV5-4 and TRBJ1-6, with D possibly being TRBD1 (5 bases). The CDR3 runs to 14 residues. The V and J ends lost 4 bases and 7 bases respectively, with 12 bases between them. Germline V gene lookup returns CDR1 SGHNT and CDR2 YYREEE (reference sequence). The CDR3: CASSQGVGNSPLHF. Written as DNA, the CDR3 is TGTGCCAGCAGCCAAGGGGTTGGCAATTCACCCCTCCACTTT.

The chain recombines TRBV7-9 with TRBJ1-2; possibly TRBD1 for D (5 bases). Germline assignment: CDR1 SEHNR and CDR2 FQNEAQ (reference sequence). The CDR3 contains 13 residues. V was shortened by 4 bases and J by 10 bases, with 16 bases between the two germline ends. CDR3 amino acids: CASSYQGQSDYTF. The CDR3 nucleotides are TGTGCCAGCAGCTACCAAGGACAAAGCGACTACACCTTC.

The chain combines TRBV29-1 with TRBJ2-3; D ambiguous. From germline, CDR1 is SQVTM and CDR2 ANQGSEA. The V end was cut by 3 bases, the J end by 3 bases, with 7 bases between. The CDR3 sequence is 12 residues long. CDR3 residues: CSVEAATDTQYF. DNA of the CDR3: TGCAGCGTTGAGGCAGCGACAGATACGCAGTATTTT.

The V and J genes are TRBV30 and TRBJ1-2, with TRBD1 matching over 10 bases. CDR1 is GTSNPN and CDR2 is SVGIG in the germline V gene (reference sequence). V was clipped by 3 bases and J by 5 bases; unmatched bases: 3. CDR3 size: 13 residues. Here the CDR3 DNA reads TGTGCCTGGAGGACAGGGGGCGTGTATGGCTACACCTTC. The encoded protein is CAWRTGGVYGYTF.

This chain joins TRBV6-1 and TRBJ2-5, with a tentative D call TRBD2 (5 bases). The V gene's germline CDR1 is MNHNS and CDR2 SASEGT. V dropped 7 bases and J dropped 3 bases, with 12 bases sitting between them. The CDR3 loop spans 13 amino acids. CDR3 nucleotides: TGTGCCAGCACTATCTCGGGGAAAGAGACCCAGTACTTC. It translates to CASTISGKETQYF.

CDR3 residues: CASGASTDTQYF. The CDR3 bases are TGTGCCAGCGGGGCGAGCACAGATACGCAGTATTTT. The chain joins TRBV5-5 to TRBJ2-3; D possibly corresponds to TRBD1 (5 bases). The CDR3 totals 12 residues. Trimming pared 7 bases from V and 0 bases from J, leaving 6 bases between. CDR1 and CDR2 (germline): SGHKS, YYEKEE (reference sequence).

The rearrangement joins TRBV7-3 to TRBJ2-5; 9 positions agree with TRBD1. The germline CDR1 and CDR2 sequences are SGHTA and FQGTGA. This CDR3 region has 16 residues. V shed 5 bases, J shed 5 bases, and the junction held 12 bases outside the gene matches. CDR3 residues: CASSQQGQGSWETQYF. CDR3 in DNA: TGTGCCAGCAGCCAACAAGGACAGGGGAGTTGGGAGACCCAGTACTTC.

This chain joins TRBV6-5 and TRBJ1-2, with D tentatively TRBD1 (5 bases). V lost 2 bases and J 5 bases, leaving 9 bases between the germline ends. Germline loops: CDR1 MNHEY, CDR2 SVGAGI. The CDR3 extends over 13 amino acids. CDR3 DNA sequence: TGTGCCAGCAGTTACAACAGGAGATATGGCTACACCTTC. Its translation: CASSYNRRYGYTF.

The genes are TRBV28 and TRBJ1-1; D not resolved. Germline CDR1 reads MDHEN; CDR2 reads SYDVKM. Trimming took 0 bases from V and 3 from J, leaving 8 bases between them. CDR3 length equals 14 residues. The CDR3 nucleotides read TGTGCCAGCAGTTTATGGCTGAAGGACACTGAAGCTTTCTTT. This encodes CASSLWLKDTEAFF.

The J gene is TRBJ2-7, the V gene TRBV11-2, with 8 bases matching TRBD1. Trimming cost V 0 bases and J 5 bases; bases outside gene matches: 15. The CDR3 is made up of 18 amino acids. Germline V gene data show CDR1 as SGHAT and CDR2 as FQNNGV. This CDR3 is CASSLDFGTGGLLDEQYF. CDR3 nucleotide sequence: TGTGCCAGCAGCTTAGATTTCGGGACAGGCGGACTCCTGGACGAGCAGTACTTC.

This clone has a single count. The chain is built from TRBV20-1 and TRBJ2-7, with D uncertain. This CDR3 has 11 residues. Germline V gives CDR1 DFQATT, CDR2 SNEGSKA (reference sequence). V lost 5 bases and J 5 bases, leaving 10 bases between the germline ends. The CDR3 reads CSAGGLDEQYF. In DNA, the CDR3 is TGCAGTGCTGGCGGCCTGGACGAGCAGTACTTC.

The chain employs TRBV4-1 and TRBJ1-6, with unresolved D. Trimming took off 9 bases at V and 9 bases at J, with 6 bases between the two ends. CDR3 length equals 10 residues. Looked up from germline, CDR1 is MGHRA and CDR2 is YSYEKL. CDR3 sequence reads: CARWCSPLHF. The DNA for the CDR3 is TGCGCCAGGTGGTGTTCACCCCTCCACTTT.

The rearrangement joins TRBV28 to TRBJ2-1; unclear D gene. The V gene lost 3 bases and the J gene lost 4 bases, with 7 bases spanning the gap. Looked up from germline, CDR1 is MDHEN and CDR2 is SYDVKM. The CDR3 has 13 residues. CDR3 sequence reads: CASSFRLYNEQFF. The CDR3 region has the DNA TGTGCCAGCAGTTTCCGGTTATACAATGAGCAGTTCTTC.

The chain joins TRBV30 to TRBJ2-1; 9 bases fit TRBD2. This CDR3 spans 13 amino acids. Germline V gene sequence: CDR1 GTSNPN, CDR2 SVGIG (reference sequence). J was trimmed by 7 bases and V by 3 bases; bases with no gene match: 4. The CDR3 nucleotides are TGTGCCTGGAGGGTAGCGGGAGCGAATGAGCAGTTCTTC. Its protein product is CAWRVAGANEQFF.

The rearrangement uses TRBV18 and TRBJ1-2; possibly TRBD1 for D (6 bases). With 4 bases removed from V and 4 bases from J, the gap between germline ends came to 13 bases. The CDR3 runs 14 residues. CDR1 is KGHSH, CDR2 LQKENI, per germline. The DNA of the CDR3 is TGTGCCAGCTCACTTACTAGACAGGTCTATGGCTACACCTTC. Residues: CASSLTRQVYGYTF.

The chain joins TRBV20-1 to TRBJ2-7; the D is unclear. CDR1 and CDR2 from the germline V gene are DFQATT and SNEGSKA (reference sequence). V gave up 5 bases and J gave up 7 bases, with 12 bases separating them. The length of the CDR3 is 11 residues. CDR3 protein: CSADLKQEQYF. As DNA, the CDR3 is TGCAGTGCTGACCTTAAGCAAGAGCAGTACTTC.

The rearrangement joins TRBV25-1 to TRBJ1-2; D is possibly TRBD1 (5 bases). The V and J ends lost 3 bases and 4 bases respectively, with 18 bases between them. The germline V gene has CDR1 MGHDK and CDR2 SYGVNS. The CDR3 loop spans 16 amino acids. The CDR3 DNA follows: TGTGCCAGCAGTGAGGATTGGGGGAGCCCCTCCTATGGCTACACCTTC. This codes for CASSEDWGSPSYGYTF.

The chain has TRBV6-1 and TRBJ2-7, with 8 bases that match TRBD2. The CDR3 sequence is 14 residues long. The V gene end was trimmed by 8 bases and the J gene end by 0 bases; junction bases not matched to a gene: 6. In germline, CDR1 is MNHNS, CDR2 SASEGT. As DNA, the CDR3 is TGTGCCAGCGAGTCGGCGGGAGGCTCCTACGAGCAGTACTTC. Translation: CASESAGGSYEQYF.

The rearrangement uses TRBV7-8 and TRBJ2-7; 9 nucleotides agree with TRBD1. The CDR3 runs to 13 residues. CDR1 SGHVS and CDR2 FQNEAQ come from the germline V gene. The V segment lost 4 bases and the J segment 5 bases; nucleotides outside the gene matches: 3. DNA of the CDR3: TGTGCCAGCAGCTCGACAGGGGGGAACGAGCAGTACTTC. Translating gives CASSSTGGNEQYF.

The rearrangement links TRBV5-1 to TRBJ2-5, with no clear D. The DNA end is more similar to TRBJ2-7, so the J call may be wrong. This CDR3 has 14 amino acids. From germline, CDR1 is SGHRS and CDR2 YFSETQ. This CDR3 is CASMIQTDSYEQYF. The CDR3, as DNA: TGCGCCAGCATGATCCAGACGGATTCCTACGAGCAGTACTTC.

DNA for the CDR3: TGTGCCAGCAGTCCGGGACAGGGGCAAGAGACCCAGTACTTC. It codes for CASSPGQGQETQYF. J is TRBJ2-5 and V is TRBV25-1, with 10 bases identical to TRBD1. This CDR3 has 14 residues. The V and J ends lost 5 bases and 2 bases, in that order; junction bases with no gene match: 2. Germline V gene sequence: CDR1 MGHDK, CDR2 SYGVNS.

The chain has TRBV9 and TRBJ2-3; 10 positions agree with TRBD2. V lost 1 base to trimming and J lost 2 bases; unmatched junction nucleotides: 13. There are 19 residues in the CDR3. In germline, CDR1 is SGDLS, CDR2 YYNGEE. CDR3 coding DNA: TGTGCCAGCAGCGTACCCAGCGGGAGGGCCGGTGGGATCACAGATACGCAGTATTTT. This translates into CASSVPSGRAGGITDTQYF.

This chain connects TRBV21-1 to TRBJ2-4; TRBD1 reflects the table's D call only, with no check against the DNA. TRBV21-1 is given as a pseudogene. This CDR3 has 17 residues. Written as DNA, the CDR3 is TGTGCCAGCAGCAGACCCCGGACATCGGATTCCAAAAACATTCAGTACTTC. Its translation: CASSRPRTSDSKNIQYF.

The DNA of the CDR3 is TGTGCCAGCAGCTCCGAAACAGTATCCAGGGAAGAGACCCAGTACTTC. Its protein is CASSSETVSREETQYF. The chain links TRBV5-6 to TRBJ2-5; D perhaps matches TRBD1 (5 bases). There are 16 residues in the CDR3. Trimming pared 3 bases from V and 3 bases from J, leaving 18 bases between. CDR1 and CDR2 from the germline V gene are SGHDT and YYEEEE.

This sequence joins TRBV7-2 and TRBJ1-2; D gene uncertain. The germline V gene has CDR1 SGHTA and CDR2 FQGNSA. Trimming took 5 bases from V and 4 from J, leaving 17 bases between them. This CDR3 has 15 amino acids. The CDR3 loop reads CASSNPGVEGYGYTF. CDR3 DNA sequence: TGTGCCAGCAGCAACCCCGGCGTGGAAGGCTATGGCTACACCTTC.

The genes are TRBV19 and TRBJ2-5, with D maybe TRBD1 (5 bases). The ends were cut back, 1 base at V and 5 bases at J, with 11 bases in the middle. Germline loops: CDR1 LNHDA, CDR2 SQIVND (reference sequence). The CDR3 is 14 amino acids. As DNA, the CDR3 is TGTGCCAGTAGTATAGTGGGGCGTATGGAGACCCAGTACTTC. Translated: CASSIVGRMETQYF.

The chain's CDR3 is CASTTGGRGGIGYTF. The CDR3 region has the DNA TGTGCCAGCACTACCGGGGGTAGGGGAGGTATTGGCTACACCTTC. This chain uses TRBV6-6 with TRBJ1-2; the D gene is possibly TRBD1 (5 bases). V dropped 7 bases and J dropped 7 bases, with 22 bases sitting between them. Per germline, CDR1 MNHNY and CDR2 SVGAGI (reference sequence). There are 15 residues in the CDR3.